The rows below give T cell receptor beta chains drawn from one sample of a study of CD8 T cells in Susac syndrome. One entry per CDR3 protein, called by TCRdb with MiXCR from the immunoSEQ multiplex PCR reads. The table records about 160,000 distinct CDR3 sequences, roughly 95% of them present only once. Sequencing input: CD4+ T cells from PBMCs. All receptors derive from a human donor with multiple sclerosis. Each CDR3 is given with its conserved first and last residue. Each record gives: V gene, clone size, J gene, D gene, CDR3 DNA, CDR3 protein. A D gene is named only where the DNA matches it firmly. Clone size, where shown, is once, few, many, or a class for clones that have expanded.

>TRBV7-9|NA|TRBJ2-7|TRBD2
TGTGCCAGCAGCTTAGGGGTAGCGGGGCAGTACTTC
CASSLGVAGQYF
>TRBV24-1|NA|TRBJ2-5|TRBD2
TGTGCCACCAGTGAACCCGGGACTAGCAGCAGAAAGACCCAGTACTTC
CATSEPGTSSRKTQYF
>TRBV12-2|once|TRBJ1-2|NA
TGTGCAAGTCGCTTAAACTACAACGGGACAGGGGTTTCCCGTGGCTACACCTTC
CASRLNYNGTGVSRGYTF
>TRBV28|NA|TRBJ2-6|NA
TGTGCCAGCACTTCCGGGAGTTCTGGGGCCAACGTCCTGACTTTC
CASTSGSSGANVLTF
>TRBV29-1|NA|TRBJ2-3|TRBD2
TGCAGCGTTGTCGGACTAGCGGGACCCACGGATACGCAGTATTTT
CSVVGLAGPTDTQYF
>TRBV7-2|NA|TRBJ2-7|NA
TGTGCCAGCAGCTGGCGGAGGTTCAGGGACGAGCAGTACTTC
CASSWRRFRDEQYF
>TRBV12-3/TRBV12-4|NA|TRBJ1-5|NA
TGTGCCAGCACGAACAGGAGCAATCAGCCCCAGCATTTT
CASTNRSNQPQHF
>TRBV28|NA|TRBJ2-4|NA
TGTGCCAGCAGTTTTGGAAAAAACATTCAGTACTTC
CASSFGKNIQYF
>TRBV18|NA|TRBJ1-1|NA
TGTGCCAGCTCCCCATTCTTGAGCACTGAAGCTTTCTTT
CASSPFLSTEAFF
>TRBV12-3/TRBV12-4|NA|TRBJ2-1|TRBD1
TGTGCCAGCAGCGCAGGGACAGGGGTCAATGAGCAGTTCTTC
CASSAGTGVNEQFF
>TRBV7-9|once|TRBJ1-4|NA
TGTGCCAGCAGCTTTAATCACGGAGGGGAAAAACTGTTTTTT
CASSFNHGGEKLFF
>TRBV28|NA|TRBJ2-7|NA
TGTGCCAGCAGTTCTCCTTCGGAGCAGTACTTC
CASSSPSEQYF
>TRBV5-4|NA|TRBJ2-5|NA
TGTGCCAGCAGCATCCCGTACCAAGAGACCCAGTACTTC
CASSIPYQETQYF
>TRBV6-2/TRBV6-3|once|TRBJ2-1|NA
TGTGCCAGCACGAGGCGGGACCAATACAATGAGCAGTTCTTC
CASTRRDQYNEQFF
>TRBV2|NA|TRBJ1-1|NA
TGTGCCAGCAGTGCTGGACGGGGCACTGAAGCTTTCTTT
CASSAGRGTEAFF
>TRBV29-1|NA|TRBJ2-7|TRBD2
TGCAGCGTTGTAGCTAGCGGAACCTACGAGCAGTACTTC
CSVVASGTYEQYF
>TRBV12-3/TRBV12-4|NA|TRBJ2-5|NA
TGTGCCAGCAGTTTTCTCTCTAGGGACGAGACCCAGTACTTC
CASSFLSRDETQYF
>TRBV6-1|NA|TRBJ1-2|TRBD1
TGTGCCAGCACCGGACAGGCTCTCTATGGCTACACCTTC
CASTGQALYGYTF
>TRBV28|NA|TRBJ1-3|TRBD1
TGTGCCAGCAGTGGGACAGGGTCGCGCTCTGGAAACACCATATATTTT
CASSGTGSRSGNTIYF
>TRBV6-5|NA|TRBJ2-1|NA
TGTGCCAGCAGTTACAACTCACGGCGAGTCCCCGGCAATGAGCAGTTCTTC
CASSYNSRRVPGNEQFF
>TRBV6-1|NA|TRBJ1-2|NA
TGTGCCAGCTCCCAGACAGGCCTCTATGGCTACACCTTC
CASSQTGLYGYTF
>TRBV29-1|NA|TRBJ1-5|NA
TGCAGCGTTGGACAAAGCAATCAGCCCCAGCATTTT
CSVGQSNQPQHF
>TRBV30|NA|TRBJ2-7|NA
TGTGCCTGGAGTGTTTGGCCGGTAGAAGGCGAGCAGTACTTC
CAWSVWPVEGEQYF
>TRBV2|few|TRBJ1-5|NA
TGTGCCAGCAGTAGGGACGGAAATCAGCCCCAGCATTTT
CASSRDGNQPQHF
>TRBV19|few|TRBJ1-5|NA
TGTGCCAGTAGGAGTTCGGGGCAGCCCCAGCATTTT
CASRSSGQPQHF
>TRBV3-1|NA|TRBJ2-5|TRBD2
TGTGCCAGCAGCCAAAGACCGGCGGGAGTAGAGACCCAGTACTTC
CASSQRPAGVETQYF
>TRBV24-1|NA|TRBJ2-1|TRBD2
TGTGCCACCAGTGATGCTCTAGCGGGAGACTACAATGAGCAGTTCTTC
CATSDALAGDYNEQFF
>TRBV20-1|once|TRBJ1-2|NA
TGCAGTGCTAGGTACGGGGAAGAGCGTGGCTACACCTTC
CSARYGEERGYTF
>TRBV27|NA|TRBJ1-5|NA
TGTGCCAGCAGTTTATGGTCAGGGTCGGGACCCCAGCATTTT
CASSLWSGSGPQHF
>TRBV12-3/TRBV12-4|NA|TRBJ2-7|TRBD1
TGTGCCAGCAGTTACCAGGGGGCAATGGCCTACGAGCAGTACTTC
CASSYQGAMAYEQYF
>TRBV20-1|NA|TRBJ1-2|NA
TGCAGTGCTGCCACGGCCTATGGCTACACCTTC
CSAATAYGYTF
>TRBV7-9|NA|TRBJ2-7|NA
TGTGCCAGCAGCTTAGCGCGTGGGACCTATTCCTACGAGCAGTACTTC
CASSLARGTYSYEQYF
>TRBV28|NA|TRBJ1-1|NA
TGTGCCAGTCAAGGGCCAGGGGAAGCTTTCTTT
CASQGPGEAFF
>TRBV28|NA|TRBJ1-1|NA
TGTGCCAGCAGTTTACAGGGAGGGAGCACTGAAGCTTTCTTT
CASSLQGGSTEAFF
>TRBV9|NA|TRBJ2-3|TRBD1
TGTGCCAGCAGCCCTGAGCGAATGAGACAGGGGACAGATACGCAGTATTTT
CASSPERMRQGTDTQYF
>TRBV5-6|NA|TRBJ1-2|NA
TGTGCCAGCAGCCGATCCCCCTATGGCTACACCTTC
CASSRSPYGYTF
>TRBV5-1|NA|TRBJ1-1|TRBD1
TGCGCCAGCAGCTTGGACAGGGGCGTCCGAACTGAAGCTTTCTTT
CASSLDRGVRTEAFF